These 21 T cell receptor beta chains originate from one sample sequenced in a study of CD8 T cells in ankylosing spondylitis. General observations from the study: Blood of patients with ankylosing spondylitis appeared to be characterized by a TCR beta motif of several highly homologous variants.

TCRdb reprocessed the 5' RACE reads with MiXCR, giving one entry per CDR3 protein. The sample shows 700,000 or so distinct CDR3 sequences, over 15% of them seen only once. For these TCRs, the target antigens are not known. The sample comprised blood, either unsorted or a sorted T cell fraction (not recorded which). These receptors were collected from a male donor with ankylosing spondylitis.

This rearrangement joins TRBV19 to TRBJ2-5, with TRBD1 identical over 10 bases. This CDR3 is 15 amino acids long. CDR1 is LNHDA and CDR2 is SQIVND in the germline V gene (reference sequence). J was trimmed by 4 bases and V by 5 bases; bases with no gene match: 7. The CDR3 reads CASSAPGTGAETQYF. The DNA for the CDR3 is TGTGCCAGTAGTGCACCCGGGACAGGGGCAGAGACCCAGTACTTC.

As concerns this clonotype: A read error may be the cause here, since a much bigger clone is one base away. The rearrangement uses TRBV5-6 and TRBJ1-1; perhaps TRBD1 as D (6 bases). Germline values: CDR1 SGHDT, CDR2 YYEEEE. The CDR3 totals 15 residues. V shed 4 bases and J shed 2 bases, with 15 bases lying between them. CDR3 DNA: TGTGCCAGCAGCCCCGAGACAGGTCCCAACACTGAAGCTTTCTTT. This codes for CASSPETGPNTEAFF.

J is TRBJ2-1 and V is TRBV20-1, with unresolved D. Germline V gene data show CDR1 as DFQATT and CDR2 as SNEGSKA (reference sequence). The CDR3 has 11 amino acids. Trimming removed 3 bases from V and 10 bases from J, with 10 bases in between. This CDR3 reads CSASRGAEQFF. The CDR3, as DNA: TGCAGTGCTAGCCGCGGCGCAGAGCAGTTCTTC.

This clonotype was observed a handful of times. The rearrangement links TRBV6-5 to TRBJ1-1; 8 bases fit TRBD1. Germline V CDR1 and CDR2: MNHEY, SVGAGI. The trim removed 0 bases at V and 1 base at J, leaving 1 base unmatched. The CDR3 has 15 amino acids. The CDR3 coding sequence is TGTGCCAGCAGTTACTCGGGACAGGCGAACACTGAAGCTTTCTTT. Translating it yields CASSYSGQANTEAFF.

This clonotype was picked up a small number of times. The chain links TRBV3-1 to TRBJ1-1; D is uncertain. The CDR3 sequence is 14 residues long. Germline CDR1 is LGHDT and CDR2 is YNNKEL (reference sequence). The V and J ends lost 0 bases and 3 bases respectively, with 8 bases between them. The CDR3: CASSQDRGHTEAFF. Here the CDR3 DNA reads TGTGCCAGCAGCCAAGACCGGGGTCACACTGAAGCTTTCTTT.

This clonotype was observed a handful of times. This chain joins TRBV5-1 and TRBJ2-7; 13 nucleotides align to TRBD2. V was clipped by 4 bases and J by 7 bases; unmatched bases: 8. Germline CDR1 reads SGHRS; CDR2 reads YFSETQ. CDR3 length equals 15 residues. The CDR3 protein is CASSLRLAGGEEQYF. In DNA, the CDR3 is TGCGCCAGCAGCCTAAGACTAGCGGGGGGAGAGGAGCAGTACTTC.

The V call is TRBV10-3, the J call TRBJ2-3; D not certain. Between the trimmed V and J ends, which lost 3 bases and 4 bases, there was a span of 11 bases. The CDR3 loop spans 14 amino acids. Germline V gives CDR1 ENHRY, CDR2 SYGVKD. The CDR3 sequence is CAISDPQGPDTQYF. CDR3 coding DNA: TGTGCCATCAGTGACCCCCAAGGGCCAGATACGCAGTATTTT.

This clonotype has just a few counts. This sequence joins TRBV29-1 and TRBJ2-7; the D call may be TRBD1 or TRBD2 (5 bases each). Deletions cut 3 bases from V and 4 bases from J, with 13 bases between. Germline CDR1 and CDR2: SQVTM and ANQGSEA. This CDR3 has 13 amino acids. The CDR3 loop reads CSVDVRGGYEQYF. The CDR3 nucleotides are TGCAGCGTTGACGTGAGGGGTGGGTACGAGCAGTACTTC.

The chain carries TRBV5-1 and TRBJ2-2, with 9 bases that match TRBD1. This CDR3 has 17 residues. Germline V gene lookup returns CDR1 SGHRS and CDR2 YFSETQ. The V gene end was trimmed by 2 bases and the J gene end by 0 bases; junction bases not matched to a gene: 5. CDR3 residues: CASSFPRTGANTGELFF. The CDR3 region has the DNA TGCGCCAGCAGCTTTCCTAGGACAGGGGCGAACACCGGGGAGCTGTTTTTT.

This clonotype was counted a single time. The chain recombines TRBV6-1 with TRBJ1-1; D may be TRBD1 (6 bases). Trimming took off 5 bases at V and 6 bases at J, with 19 bases between the two ends. CDR3 length: 15 residues. Germline CDR1 reads MNHNS; CDR2 reads SASEGT. The CDR3 nucleotides are TGTGCCAGCAGTCTAACCGCAGGGGTTAGCGCTGAAGCTTTCTTT. Protein: CASSLTAGVSAEAFF.

This clonotype was seen only a few times. The CDR3 here is CASSFRTGGETQYF. The CDR3 DNA sequence: TGTGCCAGCAGTTTCCGGACAGGGGGAGAGACCCAGTACTTC. The rearrangement uses TRBV12-3 or TRBV12-4 and TRBJ2-5; 10 nucleotides line up with TRBD1. V lost 3 bases and J lost 4; bases outside the gene matches: 2. This CDR3 is built from 14 residues.

This chain joins TRBV6-1 and TRBJ1-1; 9 bases map to TRBD1. V lost 5 bases and J lost 4; bases outside the gene matches: 8. CDR3 length: 15 residues. From germline, CDR1 is MNHNS and CDR2 SASEGT. CDR3 residues: CASSLEGQGGTEAFF. The DNA of the CDR3 is TGTGCCAGCAGTCTTGAGGGACAGGGAGGCACTGAAGCTTTCTTT.

This chain uses TRBV29-1 with TRBJ1-2; perhaps TRBD1 as D (5 bases). Trimming removed 5 bases from V and 1 base from J, with 8 bases in between. Germline CDR1 reads SQVTM; CDR2 reads ANQGSEA. CDR3 size: 12 residues. As DNA, the CDR3 is TGCAGCGTTCCGGGGGATAACTATGGCTACACCTTC. It translates to CSVPGDNYGYTF.

This clonotype was counted ten times or more. The chain combines TRBV21-1 with TRBJ2-3; the D call TRBD2 from the table was never checked on the DNA. TRBV21-1 is designated a pseudogene. The CDR3 is 16 residues long. CDR3 DNA sequence: TGTGCCAGCAGCAGGGGCCCTAGCGGGTTATGGGATACGCAGTATTTT. Its protein product is CASSRGPSGLWDTQYF.

V usage is TRBV5-1 and J usage is TRBJ2-5; 10 nucleotides agree with TRBD1. The CDR3 extends over 14 amino acids. J gave up 5 bases and V 4 bases, and 5 bases lay outside the gene matches. CDR1 is SGHRS and CDR2 is YFSETQ in the germline V gene. The CDR3 sequence is CASSAWTGGETQYF. The CDR3 DNA reads as TGCGCCAGCAGCGCCTGGACAGGGGGTGAGACCCAGTACTTC.

The rearrangement links TRBV6-1 to TRBJ2-3; TRBD1 aligns across 8 bases. The trim removed 6 bases at V and 6 bases at J, leaving 20 bases unmatched. The length of the CDR3 is 18 residues. Per germline, CDR1 MNHNS and CDR2 SASEGT. The CDR3 DNA sequence: TGTGCCAGCAGCCTAAATCACCAGCCCGGCAGGGGGCAGGATACGCAGTATTTT. Protein product: CASSLNHQPGRGQDTQYF.

This clonotype was recorded once. Mismatch with germline at one junction end may stem from a read error. The J gene is TRBJ2-2, the V gene TRBV12-3 or TRBV12-4, with 7 bases matching TRBD1. The CDR3 is 19 residues long. The CDR3 region has the DNA TGTGCCCGCAGTTCGCTCGGGGACAGTTGGAGGTGGGACACCGGGGAGCTGTTTTTT. Translation: CARSSLGDSWRWDTGELFF.

The J gene is TRBJ1-2, the V gene TRBV7-9; TRBD1 is a possible D gene (5 bases). The CDR3 loop spans 15 amino acids. Germline V CDR1 and CDR2: SEHNR, FQNEAQ (reference sequence). V lost 5 bases and J lost 0, with 13 bases in between. Here the CDR3 reads CASSVGLTANYGYTF. CDR3 coding DNA: TGTGCCAGCAGCGTAGGACTGACAGCTAACTATGGCTACACCTTC.

This clonotype was picked up a small number of times. The chain employs TRBV5-1 and TRBJ2-7; 9 nucleotides align to TRBD2. CDR1 and CDR2 (germline): SGHRS, YFSETQ. After removal of 0 bases from V and 0 bases from J, the junction contained 4 bases not matched to a gene. The CDR3 has 16 residues. CDR3 sequence (DNA): TGCGCCAGCAGCTTGGGTGCGACTAGCGGCTCCTACGAGCAGTACTTC. Protein: CASSLGATSGSYEQYF.

The V call is TRBV2, the J call TRBJ2-7; either TRBD1 or TRBD2 may fit D (5 bases each). Germline CDR1 is SNHLY and CDR2 is FYNNEI. Between the trimmed V and J ends, which lost 1 base and 3 bases, there was a span of 13 bases. There are 15 residues in the CDR3. The CDR3 DNA sequence: TGTGCCAGCAGTGAAGATCCACTAGGGGACTACGAGCAGTACTTC. The encoded protein is CASSEDPLGDYEQYF. The whole variable domain, remainder taken from reference TRBV2 and TRBJ2-7, is EPEVTQTPSHQVTQMGQEVILRCVPISNHLYFYWYRQILGQKVEFLVSFYNNEISEKSEIFDDQFSVERPDGSNFTLKIRSTKLEDSAMYFCASSEDPLGDYEQYFGPGTRLTVT.

The chain recombines TRBV3-1 with TRBJ2-2; 9 positions agree with TRBD1. Per the germline V gene, CDR1 is LGHDT and CDR2 is YNNKEL (reference sequence). Unmatched junction bases numbered 9, after V lost 3 bases and J lost 4 bases. The CDR3 loop spans 17 amino acids. Here the CDR3 reads CASSQIRDRVSTGELFF. CDR3 in DNA: TGTGCCAGCAGCCAGATCCGGGACAGGGTATCCACCGGGGAGCTGTTTTTT.